The clone carrying this TCR beta chain was observed at least ten times. No antigen is known for it. The junction and the germline gene differ at one end; a read error may be behind it. This record belongs to a study of T cells after yellow fever vaccination. Study observations and caveats: Sorted repertoires could include abundant contaminating clonotypes from bulk cells. Subsequent booster samples again held most clones from primary vaccination (96% CD4, roughly 91% CD8).

Germline V CDR1 and CDR2: SSHAT, FNYEAQ (reference sequence). The CDR3 runs 17 residues. Researchers made TCR cDNA using 5'RACE template switching, and this step added a universal primer site and UMIs. TCRdb used MiXCR to reprocess the 5' RACE reads, holding one entry per CDR3 protein. Of about 58,000 distinct CDR3 sequences detected, approximately 6.5% appear once; the ten largest clones hold roughly 40%. The TCR comes from a man aged 18 to 29 who received the YFV17D yellow fever vaccine. The genes are TRBV7-7 and TRBJ2-1; D possibly corresponds to TRBD1 (5 bases). The input for sequencing was CD8+ T cells sorted from PBMCs, taken on the day of the first yellow fever vaccination. This chain's CDR3 is CASSLEGAPTHLNEQFF. CDR3 nucleotide sequence: TGTGCTAGCAGCTTAGAAGGGGCTCCCACCCATTTGAATGAGCAGTTCTTC.